These T cell receptor beta chains were read from a single sample in a study of T cells after yellow fever vaccination. One entry per CDR3 protein, called by TCRdb with MiXCR from the 5' RACE reads. The sample has about 52,000 distinct CDR3 sequences; 5% to 8.5% are singletons. Specimen: CD8+ T cells not binding an NS4B(214-222) dextramer, sorted from PBMCs, collected 35 to 50 days after the first yellow fever vaccination. The source of these receptors is a young man who received the YFV17D yellow fever vaccine. Both conserved end residues are part of each CDR3. The D gene is left open where the match is weak. Expanded clones are given a class, and other clones once, few, many or no size at all.

TRBV7-2,TRBJ2-1,.,TRBD2,CASSSGGPWGFF,TGTGCCAGCAGCTCGGGGGGGCCTTGGGGGTTCTTC
TRBV7-9,TRBJ2-7,many,.,CASSPQDLATTYEQYF,TGTGCCAGCAGCCCCCAAGATCTAGCGACCACCTACGAGCAGTACTTC
TRBV9,TRBJ2-3,few,.,CASSPPIPHTQYF,TGTGCCAGCAGCCCTCCGATCCCCCATACGCAGTATTTT
TRBV5-4,TRBJ1-3,many,TRBD1,CASSFGQGGGNTIYF,TGTGCCAGCAGCTTCGGACAGGGAGGCGGAAACACCATATATTTT
TRBV5-6,TRBJ2-1,.,.,CASGPGLLYNEQFF,TGTGCCAGCGGCCCCGGGCTCCTCTACAATGAGCAGTTCTTC
TRBV11-2,TRBJ1-2,many,.,CASSSGLGAEGYTF,TGTGCCAGCAGTTCCGGGCTTGGGGCTGAGGGCTACACCTTC
TRBV12-5,TRBJ2-1,few,TRBD1,CASGLVSRTGGMYEQFF,TGTGCTAGTGGTTTGGTATCGCGGACAGGGGGTATGTATGAGCAGTTCTTC
TRBV6-5,TRBJ2-1,many,TRBD2,CASRGLAGDNEQFF,TGTGCCAGCAGGGGACTAGCGGGGGACAATGAGCAGTTCTTC
TRBV12-3/TRBV12-4,TRBJ1-2,.,.,CASTTGAGAPGYTF,TGTGCCAGCACTACCGGGGCCGGCGCACCCGGCTACACCTTC
TRBV9,TRBJ2-4,.,.,CASSPLVGGENIQYF,TGTGCCAGCAGCCCGTTGGTTGGAGGGGAAAACATTCAGTACTTC
TRBV20-1,TRBJ1-3,.,.,CSARARSSGNTIYF,TGCAGTGCTAGAGCCAGGTCCTCTGGAAACACCATATATTTT
TRBV7-9,TRBJ1-6,many,TRBD1,CASSSGQGTRPLHF,TGTGCCAGCAGCTCAGGACAGGGTACTCGGCCCCTCCACTTT
TRBV5-1,TRBJ1-2,many,.,CASSPEGGEYGYTF,TGCGCCAGCAGCCCGGAGGGGGGAGAGTATGGCTACACCTTC
TRBV4-1,TRBJ2-7,many,.,CASSQVAGSSYEQYF,TGCGCCAGCAGCCAAGTGGCAGGGTCCTCCTACGAGCAGTACTTC
TRBV15,TRBJ2-1,.,.,CATSRDGAEYNEQFF,TGTGCCACCAGCAGAGATGGGGCGGAATACAATGAGCAGTTCTTC
TRBV6-1,TRBJ1-1,.,.,CASSDWPLGRAEAFF,TGTGCCAGCAGTGACTGGCCTCTGGGCAGGGCTGAAGCTTTCTTT
TRBV27,TRBJ2-1,many,TRBD2,CASGTSGGSEQFF,TGTGCCAGCGGAACTAGCGGGGGGTCGGAGCAGTTCTTC
TRBV5-1,TRBJ2-5,.,TRBD1,CASNYLTGKETQYF,TGCGCCAGCAACTATCTGACAGGGAAAGAGACCCAGTACTTC
TRBV6-6,TRBJ1-1,few,.,CASKNTEAFF,TGTGCCAGCAAGAACACTGAAGCTTTCTTT
TRBV7-8,TRBJ2-3,many,.,CASRPDKSFTDTQYF,TGTGCCAGCAGACCCGACAAGTCCTTCACAGATACGCAGTATTTT
TRBV6-4,TRBJ2-6,.,.,CASSDGSGANVLTF,TGTGCCAGCAGTGACGGATCTGGGGCCAACGTCCTGACTTTC
TRBV12-3/TRBV12-4,TRBJ2-7,few,TRBD2,CASTASGSSYEQYF,TGTGCCAGCACAGCTAGCGGGAGCTCCTACGAGCAGTACTTC
TRBV7-2,TRBJ2-5,few,.,CASSLGPHETQYF,TGTGCCAGCAGCTTAGGCCCCCATGAGACCCAGTACTTC
TRBV28,TRBJ1-5,.,.,CASSLILGTNQPQHF,TGTGCCAGCAGTTTAATATTGGGTACCAATCAGCCCCAGCATTTT
TRBV24-1,TRBJ2-1,many,.,CATSDDWGEQFF,TGTGCCACCAGTGATGACTGGGGTGAGCAGTTCTTC
TRBV6-5,TRBJ2-3,.,TRBD2,CASSYSTTSGGIWDTQYF,TGTGCCAGCAGTTACTCTACGACTAGCGGGGGGATATGGGATACGCAGTATTTT
TRBV5-1,TRBJ2-3,many,TRBD1,CASSLRDRPKDTQYF,TGCGCCAGCAGCTTGAGGGACAGGCCAAAGGATACGCAGTATTTT
TRBV5-1,TRBJ2-1,few,TRBD1,CASSSQRTGYNEQFF,TGCGCCAGCAGCTCACAAAGGACAGGCTACAATGAGCAGTTCTTC
TRBV7-2,TRBJ1-6,few,TRBD1,CASSLSFYDRDSSYNSPLHF,TGTGCCAGCAGCTTATCGTTCTATGACAGGGACAGCTCCTATAATTCACCCCTCCACTTT
TRBV3-1,TRBJ2-1,many,.,CASSQERKWIEQFF,TGTGCCAGCAGCCAAGAGAGGAAGTGGATTGAGCAGTTCTTC
TRBV18,TRBJ2-3,many,TRBD2,CASSLLPGLADLTDTQYF,TGTGCCAGCTCACTCCTCCCGGGACTAGCGGACCTCACAGATACGCAGTATTTT
TRBV5-6,TRBJ1-3,.,.,CASSFPSGNTIYF,TGTGCCAGCAGCTTCCCCTCTGGAAACACCATATATTTT
TRBV7-9,TRBJ2-2,.,.,CASSKIELLNTGELFF,TGTGCCAGCAGCAAGATAGAGCTACTGAACACCGGGGAGCTGTTTTTT
TRBV11-3,TRBJ2-2,.,.,CASSFRGLTGELFF,TGTGCCAGCAGCTTTCGGGGCCTTACCGGGGAGCTGTTTTTT
TRBV15,TRBJ2-1,few,.,CATSKWETGLYNEQFF,TGTGCCACCAGCAAGTGGGAAACAGGATTATACAATGAGCAGTTCTTC
TRBV6-4,TRBJ2-3,many,.,CASSDKTGSGTDTQYF,TGTGCCAGCAGTGACAAAACAGGGAGCGGCACAGATACGCAGTATTTT
TRBV7-8,TRBJ1-5,few,.,CASTLMANQPQHF,TGTGCCAGCACCCTTATGGCCAATCAGCCCCAGCATTTT
TRBV29-1,TRBJ2-2,few,TRBD2,CSAPLAGALTGELFF,TGCAGCGCTCCACTAGCGGGGGCCCTCACCGGGGAGCTGTTTTTT
TRBV14,TRBJ2-2,few,TRBD2,CASSHTRTSGGTGELFF,TGTGCCAGCAGCCACACGAGGACTAGCGGGGGCACCGGGGAGCTGTTTTTT
TRBV9,TRBJ2-2,many,.,CASSASNTGELFF,TGTGCCAGCAGCGCCTCGAACACCGGGGAGCTGTTTTTT
TRBV4-1,TRBJ2-2,few,.,CASSQVLANTGELFF,TGCGCCAGCAGCCAAGTACTAGCAAACACCGGGGAGCTGTTTTTT
TRBV5-5,TRBJ2-1,many,.,CASSHGGYEQFF,TGTGCCAGCAGTCATGGGGGCTATGAGCAGTTCTTC
TRBV11-2,TRBJ2-7,many,.,CASSHGAYEQYF,TGTGCCAGCAGCCACGGGGCCTACGAGCAGTACTTC
TRBV7-9,TRBJ1-1,.,.,CASSLPLSGGRTEAFF,TGTGCCAGCAGCTTGCCCCTCTCCGGGGGCCGTACTGAAGCTTTCTTT
TRBV7-8,TRBJ2-2,.,.,CASSHVLSGELFF,TGTGCCAGCAGCCACGTACTTTCCGGGGAGCTGTTTTTT
TRBV7-9,TRBJ1-6,.,.,CASSLEGQGYSPLHF,TGTGCCAGCAGCTTAGAGGGACAAGGATATTCACCCCTCCACTTT
TRBV6-1,TRBJ1-6,.,.,CASSGLGVLNSPLHF,TGTGCCAGCAGTGGCCTTGGGGTGCTTAATTCACCCCTCCACTTT
TRBV15,TRBJ2-7,many,.,CATSRDRESYEQYF,TGTGCCACCAGCAGAGATCGGGAATCCTACGAGCAGTACTTC
TRBV6-4,TRBJ2-3,many,TRBD2,CASSASSGGTDTQYF,TGTGCCAGCAGTGCCTCTAGCGGGGGGACAGATACGCAGTATTTT
TRBV4-1,TRBJ1-1,many,.,CASSQGSGDTEAFF,TGCGCCAGCAGCCAAGGTTCAGGGGACACTGAAGCTTTCTTT
TRBV7-2,TRBJ1-5,.,.,CASSSRGWNQPQHF,TGTGCCAGCAGCTCCAGGGGATGGAATCAGCCCCAGCATTTT